This is a list of T cell receptor beta chains from one sample in a study of glioma-infiltrating T cells. Via MiXCR, TCRdb re-called the multiplex PCR reads, giving one row per CDR3 protein. The repertoire holds over 130,000 distinct CDR3 sequences, with approximately 40% as singletons. The sequenced sample consisted of glioma tissue, nonneoplastic brain tissue, or PBMCs (not recorded which). Every receptor here comes from a human donor with low-grade glioma or glioblastoma, undergoing nonglioma brain surgery, or in good health (not recorded which). The conserved cysteine and the conserved F or W are not part of the CDR3 here. Each record gives: CDR3 protein, V gene, J gene.

SSGQRGTHYEQY	TRBV20-1	TRBJ2-7
SARVLFTGGTGGYT	TRBV20-1	TRBJ1-2
ASSQELAGYEQY	TRBV4-2	TRBJ2-7
ASSLLGGRAIGNEQF	TRBV27	TRBJ2-1
ASSSGQGRNTEAF	TRBV28	TRBJ1-1
ASSRLAGGNEQY	TRBV6-1	TRBJ2-7
ASSMDRPGGNQPQH	TRBV19	TRBJ1-5
ASSLKAGGRNEQF	TRBV11-1	TRBJ2-1
ASSPGLRQETQY	TRBV7-2	TRBJ2-5
ATLTLDGETQY	TRBV15	TRBJ2-5
ASSVRGQPQH	TRBV2	TRBJ1-5
ASAGEGLITQY	TRBV6-1	TRBJ2-3
ASSLAARRTDTQY	TRBV7-2	TRBJ2-3
ASSQVSGTDYNEQY	TRBV28	TRBJ2-7
ASGGGQRETQY	TRBV6-1	TRBJ2-5
ASSLWTSGSVADTQY	TRBV27	TRBJ2-3
ASSPRQKETQY	TRBV18	TRBJ2-5
ASSLSPGDKLF	TRBV7-3	TRBJ1-4
ASSYRQNTEAF	TRBV6-1	TRBJ1-1
ASSQRWGQGSDTQY	TRBV4-3	TRBJ2-3
SSSEPGTRATDTQY	TRBV10-2	TRBJ2-3
ASSLAGGPPTDTQY	TRBV4-1	TRBJ2-3
ASSESPGRDEAF	TRBV25-1	TRBJ1-1
ASSPTLAGINNEQF	TRBV4-2	TRBJ2-1
ASSEGPAKLSTDTQY	TRBV2	TRBJ2-3
SVVGSGNTIY	TRBV29-1	TRBJ1-3
SAGQAVLYNEQF	TRBV20-1	TRBJ2-1
AIRLTENTEAF	TRBV10-3	TRBJ1-1
ASSPHSRNTIY	TRBV27	TRBJ1-3
ASSQGQNQPQH	TRBV27	TRBJ1-5
ASSYRGNGYT	TRBV6-6	TRBJ1-2
ASKGQGREKLF	TRBV28	TRBJ1-4
ASSYEAGEQF	TRBV6-6	TRBJ2-1
ASSPALLTGELF	TRBV7-2	TRBJ2-2
ASSWGLAAGRRQF	TRBV11-2	TRBJ2-1
ASSAFRRSSTDTQY	TRBV27	TRBJ2-3
ASSRLQGTDTQY	TRBV6-2/TRBV6-3	TRBJ2-3
ASTQRLRTSPADTQY	TRBV6-6	TRBJ2-3
ASKTTGDYNEQF	TRBV6-1	TRBJ2-1
ASKSGSSGYNEQF	TRBV27	TRBJ2-1
ASKGTSGPTDTQY	TRBV4-1	TRBJ2-3